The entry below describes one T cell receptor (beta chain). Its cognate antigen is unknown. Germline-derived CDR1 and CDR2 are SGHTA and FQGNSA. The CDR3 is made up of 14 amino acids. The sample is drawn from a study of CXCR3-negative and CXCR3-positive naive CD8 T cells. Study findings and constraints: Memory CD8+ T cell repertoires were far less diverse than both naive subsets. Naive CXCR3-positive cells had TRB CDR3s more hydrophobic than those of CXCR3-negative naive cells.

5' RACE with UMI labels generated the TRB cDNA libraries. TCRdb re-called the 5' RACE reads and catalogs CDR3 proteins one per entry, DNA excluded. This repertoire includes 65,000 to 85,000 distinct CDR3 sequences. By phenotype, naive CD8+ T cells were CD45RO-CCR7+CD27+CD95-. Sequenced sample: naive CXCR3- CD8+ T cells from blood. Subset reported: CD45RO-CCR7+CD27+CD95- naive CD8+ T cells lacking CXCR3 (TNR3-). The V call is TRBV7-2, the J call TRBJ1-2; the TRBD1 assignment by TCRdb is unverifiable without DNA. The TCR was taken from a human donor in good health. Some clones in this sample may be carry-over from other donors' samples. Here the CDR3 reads CASSFPTGDYGYTF.